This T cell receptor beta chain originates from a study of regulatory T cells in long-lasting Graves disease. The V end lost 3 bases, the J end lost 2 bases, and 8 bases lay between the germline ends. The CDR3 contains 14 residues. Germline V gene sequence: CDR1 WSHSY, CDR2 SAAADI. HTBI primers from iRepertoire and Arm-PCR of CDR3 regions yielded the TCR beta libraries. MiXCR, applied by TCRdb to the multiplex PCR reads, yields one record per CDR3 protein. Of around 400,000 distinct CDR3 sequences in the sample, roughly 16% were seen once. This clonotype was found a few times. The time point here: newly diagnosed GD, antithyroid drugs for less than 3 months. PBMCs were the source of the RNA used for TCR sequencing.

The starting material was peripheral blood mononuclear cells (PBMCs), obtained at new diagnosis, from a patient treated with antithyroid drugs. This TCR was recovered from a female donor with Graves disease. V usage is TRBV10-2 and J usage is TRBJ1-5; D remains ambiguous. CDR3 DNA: TGCGCCAGCAGTGAAAAGGTCGGCAATCAGCCCCAGCATTTT. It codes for CASSEKVGNQPQHF.